This entry describes one T cell receptor beta chain. The antigen is not known. The sample originates from a study of T-cell memory formation after mild COVID-19. CDR3 size: 14 residues. V dropped 3 bases and J dropped 5 bases, with 10 bases sitting between them. TCR alpha and TCR beta cDNA libraries carrying sample barcodes and UMIs came from 5'RACE with constant-segment primers. From the 5' RACE reads, TCRdb called clonotypes with MiXCR, one entry per CDR3 protein. There are about 600,000 distinct CDR3 sequences in the sample; less than 25% occur only once, and approximately 8% lies in the top ten. Points from the study as a whole: Pre-infection memory carried some responding clones, suggesting that cross-reactive memory joined. Day 15 to 85 contracting clones showed balanced CD4/CD8; later expanders leaned CD4+.

The sample was PBMCs or a T cell subset sorted from them (not recorded which). The sequence derives from an adult woman who had mild COVID-19 (a few samples of this study predate the infection). Cell type and time point are not known. The J gene is TRBJ2-2, the V gene TRBV12-3 or TRBV12-4, with no clear D. This chain's CDR3 is CASSFGVLTGELFF. Here the CDR3 DNA reads TGTGCCAGCAGTTTTGGGGTTTTGACCGGGGAGCTGTTTTTT.